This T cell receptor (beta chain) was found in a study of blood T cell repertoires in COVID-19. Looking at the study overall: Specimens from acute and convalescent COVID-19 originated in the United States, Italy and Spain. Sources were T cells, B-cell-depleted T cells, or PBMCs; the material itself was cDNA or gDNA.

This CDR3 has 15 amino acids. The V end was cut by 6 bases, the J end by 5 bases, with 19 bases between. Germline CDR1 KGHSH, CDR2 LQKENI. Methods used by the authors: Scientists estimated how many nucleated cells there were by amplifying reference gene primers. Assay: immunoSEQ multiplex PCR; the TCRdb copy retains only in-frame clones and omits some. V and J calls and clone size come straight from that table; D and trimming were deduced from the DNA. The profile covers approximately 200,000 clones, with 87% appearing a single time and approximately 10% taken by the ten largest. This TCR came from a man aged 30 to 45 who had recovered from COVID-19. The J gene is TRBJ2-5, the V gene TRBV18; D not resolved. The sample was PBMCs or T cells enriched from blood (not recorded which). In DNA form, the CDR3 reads TGTGCCAGCTCCCCTTTGAGCCGAGGCCAGGAGACCCAGTACTTC. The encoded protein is CASSPLSRGQETQYF. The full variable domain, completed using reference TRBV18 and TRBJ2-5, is NAGVMQNPRHLVRRRGQEARLRCSPMKGHSHVYWYRQLPEEGLKFMVYLQKENIIDESGMPKERFSAEFPKEGPSILRIQQVVRGDSAAYFCASSPLSRGQETQYFGPGTRLLVL.